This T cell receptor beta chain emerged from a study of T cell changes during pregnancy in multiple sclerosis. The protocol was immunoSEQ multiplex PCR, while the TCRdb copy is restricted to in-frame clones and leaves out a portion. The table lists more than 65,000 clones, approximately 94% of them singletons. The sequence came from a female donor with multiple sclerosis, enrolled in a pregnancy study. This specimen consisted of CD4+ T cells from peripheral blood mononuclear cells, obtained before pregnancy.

CDR3 loop: CASSLSGISSTDTQYF. The CDR3 coding sequence is TGTGCCAGCAGTCTCTCGGGGATTTCTAGCACAGATACGCAGTATTTT. V is TRBV27 and J is TRBJ2-3, with D perhaps matching TRBD2 (5 bases). The CDR3 covers 16 residues. Trimming took 5 bases from V and 0 from J, leaving 15 bases between them. Germline assignment: CDR1 MNHEY and CDR2 SMNVEV (reference sequence).